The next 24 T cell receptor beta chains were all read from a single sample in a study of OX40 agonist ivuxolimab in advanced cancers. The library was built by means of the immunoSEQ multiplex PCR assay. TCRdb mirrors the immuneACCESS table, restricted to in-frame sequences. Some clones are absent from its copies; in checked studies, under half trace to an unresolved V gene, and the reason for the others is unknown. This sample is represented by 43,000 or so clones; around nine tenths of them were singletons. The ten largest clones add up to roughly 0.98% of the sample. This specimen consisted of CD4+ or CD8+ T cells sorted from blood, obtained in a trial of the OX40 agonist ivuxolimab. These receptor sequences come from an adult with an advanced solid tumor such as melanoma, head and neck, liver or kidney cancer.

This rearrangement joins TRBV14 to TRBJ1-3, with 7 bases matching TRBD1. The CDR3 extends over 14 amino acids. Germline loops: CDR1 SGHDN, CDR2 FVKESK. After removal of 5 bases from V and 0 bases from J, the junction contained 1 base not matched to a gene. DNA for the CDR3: TGTGCCAGCAGCAACAGGGGCTCTGGAAACACCATATATTTT. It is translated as CASSNRGSGNTIYF.

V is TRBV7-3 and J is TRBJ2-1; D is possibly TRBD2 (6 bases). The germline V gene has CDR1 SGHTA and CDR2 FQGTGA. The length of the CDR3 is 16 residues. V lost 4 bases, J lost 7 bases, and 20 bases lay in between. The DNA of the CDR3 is TGTGCCAGCAGCTCCCCGGGAGACGGGGTGGGGAATGAGCAGTTCTTC. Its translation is CASSSPGDGVGNEQFF. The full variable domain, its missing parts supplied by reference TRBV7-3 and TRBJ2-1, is GAGVSQTPSNKVTEKGKYVELRCDPISGHTALYWYRQSLGQGPEFLIYFQGTGAADDSGLPNDRFFAVRPEGSVSTLKIQRTERGDSAVYLCASSSPGDGVGNEQFFGPGTRLTVL.

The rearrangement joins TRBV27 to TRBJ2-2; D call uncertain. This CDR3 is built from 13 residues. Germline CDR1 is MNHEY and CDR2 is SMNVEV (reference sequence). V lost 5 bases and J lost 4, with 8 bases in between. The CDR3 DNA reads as TGTGCCAGCAGTCCTCCTGGCACCGGGGAGCTGTTTTTT. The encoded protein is CASSPPGTGELFF.

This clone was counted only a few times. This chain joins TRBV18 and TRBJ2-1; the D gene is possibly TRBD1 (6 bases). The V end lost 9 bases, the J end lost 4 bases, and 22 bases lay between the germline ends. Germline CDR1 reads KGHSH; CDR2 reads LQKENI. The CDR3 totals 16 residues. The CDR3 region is CASVTGDPGPYNEQFF. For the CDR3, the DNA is TGTGCCAGTGTGACAGGAGATCCGGGGCCTTACAATGAGCAGTTCTTC.

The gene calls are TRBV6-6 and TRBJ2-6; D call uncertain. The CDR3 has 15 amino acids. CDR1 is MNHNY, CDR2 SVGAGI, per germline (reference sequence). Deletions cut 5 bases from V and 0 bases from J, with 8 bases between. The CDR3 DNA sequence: TGTGCCAGCAGTCTTGTCCTCTCTGGGGCCAACGTCCTGACTTTC. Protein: CASSLVLSGANVLTF.

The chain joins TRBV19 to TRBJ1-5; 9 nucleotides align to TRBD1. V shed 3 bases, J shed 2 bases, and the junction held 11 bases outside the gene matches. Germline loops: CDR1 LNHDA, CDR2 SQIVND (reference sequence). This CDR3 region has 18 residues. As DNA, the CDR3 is TGTGCCAGTAGTATGGGTCCCCAACAGGGGGCTCGCAATCAGCCCCAGCATTTT. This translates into CASSMGPQQGARNQPQHF.

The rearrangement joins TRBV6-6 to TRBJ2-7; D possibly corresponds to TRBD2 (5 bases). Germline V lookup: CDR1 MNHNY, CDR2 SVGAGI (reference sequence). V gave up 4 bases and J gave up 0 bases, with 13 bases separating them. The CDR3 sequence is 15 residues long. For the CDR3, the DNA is TGTGCCAGCAGTTTCGGCCTAGCCTACTCCTACGAGCAGTACTTC. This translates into CASSFGLAYSYEQYF.

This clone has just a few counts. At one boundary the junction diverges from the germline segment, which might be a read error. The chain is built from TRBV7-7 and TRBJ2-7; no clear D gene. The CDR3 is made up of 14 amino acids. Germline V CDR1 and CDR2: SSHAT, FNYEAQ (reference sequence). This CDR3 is CASSLDRTSYEQYF. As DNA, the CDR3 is TGTGCTAGCAGCTTAGACCGGACCTCCTACGAGCAGTACTTC.

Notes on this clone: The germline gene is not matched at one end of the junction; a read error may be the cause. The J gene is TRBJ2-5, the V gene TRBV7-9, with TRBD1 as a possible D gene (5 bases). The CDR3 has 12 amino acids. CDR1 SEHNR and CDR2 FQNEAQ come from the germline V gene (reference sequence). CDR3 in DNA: TGTGCTAGCAGCCCGGACACTAAGACCCAGTACTTC. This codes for CASSPDTKTQYF.

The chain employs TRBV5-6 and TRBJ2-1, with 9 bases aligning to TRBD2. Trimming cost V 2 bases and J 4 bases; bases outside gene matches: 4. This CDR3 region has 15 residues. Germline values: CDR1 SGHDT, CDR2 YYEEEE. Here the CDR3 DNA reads TGTGCCAGCAGCTTCGGGCTAGCGGGGTACAATGAGCAGTTCTTC. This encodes CASSFGLAGYNEQFF.

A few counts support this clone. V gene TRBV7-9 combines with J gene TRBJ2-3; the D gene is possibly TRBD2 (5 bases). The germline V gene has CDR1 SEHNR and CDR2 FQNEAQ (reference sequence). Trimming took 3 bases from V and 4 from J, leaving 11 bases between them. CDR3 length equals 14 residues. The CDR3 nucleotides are TGTGCCAGCAGCTTGGGGAGCGGCGCAGATACGCAGTATTTT. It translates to CASSLGSGADTQYF.

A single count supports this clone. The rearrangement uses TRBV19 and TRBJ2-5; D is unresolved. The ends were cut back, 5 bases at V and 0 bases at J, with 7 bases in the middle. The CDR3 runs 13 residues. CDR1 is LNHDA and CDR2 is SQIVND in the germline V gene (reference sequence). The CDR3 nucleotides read TGTGCCAGTAGTGAGGCATACCAAGAGACCCAGTACTTC. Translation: CASSEAYQETQYF.

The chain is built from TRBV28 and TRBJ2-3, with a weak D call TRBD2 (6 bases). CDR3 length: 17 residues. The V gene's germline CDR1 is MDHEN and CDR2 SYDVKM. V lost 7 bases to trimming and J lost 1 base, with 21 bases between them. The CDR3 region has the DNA TGTGCCAGCACCCTGGGCCCCCGGGGGATCGGCACAGATACGCAGTATTTT. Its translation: CASTLGPRGIGTDTQYF.

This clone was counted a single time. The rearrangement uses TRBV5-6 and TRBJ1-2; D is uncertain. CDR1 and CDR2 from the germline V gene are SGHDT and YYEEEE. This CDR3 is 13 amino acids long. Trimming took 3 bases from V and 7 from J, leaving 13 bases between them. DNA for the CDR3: TGTGCCAGCAGCTACCGCGGCTGGGTTGGCTACACCTTC. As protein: CASSYRGWVGYTF.

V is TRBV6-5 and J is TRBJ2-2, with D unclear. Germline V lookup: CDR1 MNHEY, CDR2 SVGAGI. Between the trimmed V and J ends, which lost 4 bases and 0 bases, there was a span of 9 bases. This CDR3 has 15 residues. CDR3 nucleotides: TGTGCCAGCAGTTTTCACACTGCGAACACCGGGGAGCTGTTTTTT. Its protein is CASSFHTANTGELFF.

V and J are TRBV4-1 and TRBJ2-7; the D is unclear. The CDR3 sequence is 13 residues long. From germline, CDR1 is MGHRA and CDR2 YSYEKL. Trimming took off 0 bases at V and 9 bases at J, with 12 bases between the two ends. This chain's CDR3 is CASSQDEASRQYF. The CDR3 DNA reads TGCGCCAGCAGCCAAGATGAGGCAAGTAGGCAGTACTTC.

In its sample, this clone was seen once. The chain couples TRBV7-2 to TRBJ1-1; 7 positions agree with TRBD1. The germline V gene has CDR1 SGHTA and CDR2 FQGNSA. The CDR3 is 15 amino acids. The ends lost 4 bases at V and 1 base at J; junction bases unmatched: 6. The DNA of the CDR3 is TGTGCCAGCAGCTCCTGGACAGGTGGGAACACTGAAGCTTTCTTT. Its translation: CASSSWTGGNTEAFF.

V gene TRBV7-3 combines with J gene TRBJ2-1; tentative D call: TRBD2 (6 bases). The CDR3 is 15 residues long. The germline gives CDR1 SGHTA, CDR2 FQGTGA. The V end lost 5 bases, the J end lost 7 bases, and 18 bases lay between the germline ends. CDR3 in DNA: TGTGCCAGCAGCCCCGCGGGTCCTGGGGGGAATGAGCAGTTCTTC. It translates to CASSPAGPGGNEQFF. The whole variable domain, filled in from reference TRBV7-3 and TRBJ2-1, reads GAGVSQTPSNKVTEKGKYVELRCDPISGHTALYWYRQSLGQGPEFLIYFQGTGAADDSGLPNDRFFAVRPEGSVSTLKIQRTERGDSAVYLCASSPAGPGGNEQFFGPGTRLTVL.

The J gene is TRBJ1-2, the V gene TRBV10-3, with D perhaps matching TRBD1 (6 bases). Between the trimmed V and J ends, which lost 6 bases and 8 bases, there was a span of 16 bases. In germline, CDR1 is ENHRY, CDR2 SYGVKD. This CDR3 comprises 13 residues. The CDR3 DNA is TGTGCCATCAGGCAGGCGGGGGGCGAGGGCTACACCTTC. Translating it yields CAIRQAGGEGYTF.

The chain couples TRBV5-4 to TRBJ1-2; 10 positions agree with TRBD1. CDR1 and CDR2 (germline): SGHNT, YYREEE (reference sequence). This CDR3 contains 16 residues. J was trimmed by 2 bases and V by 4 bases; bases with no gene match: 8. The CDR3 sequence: CASSPGTGVRNYGYTF. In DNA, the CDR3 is TGTGCCAGCAGCCCGGGGACAGGGGTCAGAAACTATGGCTACACCTTC.

The CDR3 is CASLRTSITDTQYF. The CDR3 nucleotides read TGTGCCAGCTTGAGGACATCTATCACAGATACGCAGTATTTT. The rearrangement joins TRBV6-6 to TRBJ2-3; D might be TRBD1 (5 bases). CDR3 size: 14 residues. Germline V lookup: CDR1 MNHNY, CDR2 SVGAGI (reference sequence). V was clipped by 8 bases and J by 2 bases, with 14 bases between them.

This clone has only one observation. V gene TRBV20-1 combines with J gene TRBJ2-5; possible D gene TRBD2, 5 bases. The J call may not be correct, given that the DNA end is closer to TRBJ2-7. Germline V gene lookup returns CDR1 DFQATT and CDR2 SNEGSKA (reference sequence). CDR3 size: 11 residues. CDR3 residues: CSASRGYEQYF. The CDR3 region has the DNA TGCAGTGCGTCCCGGGGCTACGAGCAGTACTTC.

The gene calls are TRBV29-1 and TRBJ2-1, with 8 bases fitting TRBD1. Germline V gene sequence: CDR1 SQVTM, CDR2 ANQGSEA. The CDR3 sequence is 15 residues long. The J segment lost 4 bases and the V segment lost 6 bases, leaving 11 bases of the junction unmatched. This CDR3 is CSVPRGTGGYNEQFF. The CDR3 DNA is TGCAGCGTCCCCCGAGGGACAGGTGGTTACAATGAGCAGTTCTTC.

The CDR3 DNA is TGTGCCAGCAGTGAATACGTGGCAGGGCACGGGGAGCTGTTTTTT. This gives the protein CASSEYVAGHGELFF. The chain joins TRBV25-1 to TRBJ2-2; maybe TRBD1 (5 bases). Trimming took 0 bases from V and 7 from J, leaving 12 bases between them. Germline V gene lookup returns CDR1 MGHDK and CDR2 SYGVNS. The CDR3 is made up of 15 amino acids.